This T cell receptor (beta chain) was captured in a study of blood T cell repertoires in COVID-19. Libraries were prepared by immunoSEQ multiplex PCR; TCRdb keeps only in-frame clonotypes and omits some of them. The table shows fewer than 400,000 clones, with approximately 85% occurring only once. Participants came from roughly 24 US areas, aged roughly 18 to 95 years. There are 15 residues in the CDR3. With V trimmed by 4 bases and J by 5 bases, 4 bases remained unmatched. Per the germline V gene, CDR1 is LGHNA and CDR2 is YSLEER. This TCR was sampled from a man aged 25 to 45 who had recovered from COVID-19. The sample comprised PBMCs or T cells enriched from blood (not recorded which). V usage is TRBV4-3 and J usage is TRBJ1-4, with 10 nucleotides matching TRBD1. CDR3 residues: CASSPDRGRNEKLFF. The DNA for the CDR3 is TGCGCCAGCAGCCCAGACAGGGGGCGGAATGAAAAACTGTTTTTT.